A single sample gave rise to the 29 T cell receptor beta chains below, sequenced in a study of cytomegalovirus exposure and HLA in healthy donors. Primers: 60 Vbeta forward and 13 Jbeta reverse. This table comes from immunoSEQ multiplex PCR, and its TCRdb copy is limited to in-frame clones, with some not included. The table has 150,000 to 200,000 clones, around 82% seen once; the top ten hold less than 2%. The sample comprised PBMCs. Receptors originate from a male donor in good health and CMV-seronegative.

The chain has TRBV4-1 and TRBJ2-5, with TRBD2 matching over 10 bases. The J call may be mistaken, given a closer DNA end match to TRBJ2-7. Germline CDR1 and CDR2: MGHRA and YSYEKL. The CDR3 sequence is 14 residues long. CDR3 coding DNA: TGCGCCAGCAGTACTAGCGGGACACCCTACGAGCAGTACTTC. Translation: CASSTSGTPYEQYF.

V and J are TRBV10-3 and TRBJ2-5; possible D gene TRBD1, 5 bases. Germline V gives CDR1 ENHRY, CDR2 SYGVKD. Between the trimmed V and J ends, which lost 1 base and 5 bases, there was a span of 11 bases. The CDR3 consists of 14 residues. As DNA, the CDR3 is TGTGCCATCAGTGAGTTCAGGGAAGGGGAGACCCAGTACTTC. Amino acid sequence: CAISEFREGETQYF.

V is TRBV6-1 and J is TRBJ2-7; 8 bases agree with TRBD2. V dropped 9 bases and J dropped 3; count of bases not matched to a gene: 7. The CDR3 sequence is 13 residues long. Germline CDR1 and CDR2: MNHNS and SASEGT. The CDR3 sequence is CASREGGHYEQYF. CDR3 in DNA: TGTGCCAGTCGGGAGGGGGGGCACTACGAGCAGTACTTC.

The sample holds a few counts of this clone. V gene TRBV4-2 combines with J gene TRBJ2-7; maybe TRBD2 (6 bases). Per the germline V gene, CDR1 is LGHNA and CDR2 is YNFKEQ. The V end was cut by 0 bases, the J end by 0 bases, with 21 bases between. The CDR3 sequence is 19 residues long. The DNA of the CDR3 is TGTGCCAGCAGCCAAGAAATAAGGGGACCGGGAGCGAGCTCCTACGAGCAGTACTTC. It translates to CASSQEIRGPGASSYEQYF.

The V and J genes are TRBV5-5 and TRBJ2-6, with D perhaps TRBD1 (6 bases). The CDR3 covers 18 residues. Per the germline V gene, CDR1 is SGHKS and CDR2 is YYEKEE (reference sequence). The V end lost 1 base, the J end lost 0 bases, and 14 bases lay between the germline ends. CDR3 residues: CASSLLQGLSSGANVLTF. The DNA for the CDR3 is TGTGCCAGCAGCTTGCTACAGGGCCTGAGCTCTGGGGCCAACGTCCTGACTTTC.

In this sample, this clone turned up a few times. The genes are TRBV6-4 and TRBJ2-2; D call uncertain. This CDR3 is 13 amino acids long. The germline gives CDR1 MRHNA, CDR2 SNTAGT. The ends were cut back, 2 bases at V and 4 bases at J, with 5 bases in the middle. CDR3 coding DNA: TGTGCCAGCAGTGACCCGGGCACCGGGGAGCTGTTTTTT. Its translation is CASSDPGTGELFF.

The chain combines TRBV5-3 with TRBJ2-7, with 8 bases lining up with TRBD1. TRBV5-3 is an ORF, with its function uncertain. Trimming removed 1 base from V and 4 bases from J; junction bases left unmatched: 7. This CDR3 has 15 residues. CDR3 in DNA: TGTGCCAGAAGCTTGCGGCGCAGGGGGCTGTACGAGCAGTACTTC. Amino acids: CARSLRRRGLYEQYF.

This rearrangement joins TRBV7-9 to TRBJ2-1, with D perhaps TRBD1 (6 bases). Germline V gene data show CDR1 as SEHNR and CDR2 as FQNEAQ (reference sequence). The CDR3 extends over 14 amino acids. V gave up 4 bases and J gave up 5 bases, with 12 bases separating them. CDR3 protein: CASSSPGTNNEQFF. The CDR3 nucleotides read TGTGCCAGCAGCTCCCCCGGGACAAACAATGAGCAGTTCTTC.

This clone has just a few counts. This rearrangement joins TRBV29-1 to TRBJ1-2, with 8 bases identical to TRBD1. Germline CDR1 SQVTM, CDR2 ANQGSEA. The V gene end was trimmed by 4 bases and the J gene end by 8 bases; junction bases not matched to a gene: 6. This CDR3 has 12 residues. The CDR3 here is CSVGRQGQGYTF. The CDR3 bases are TGCAGCGTTGGTCGACAGGGGCAGGGCTACACCTTC. The entire variable domain, with the rest obtained from reference TRBV29-1 and TRBJ1-2, is as follows: SAVISQKPSRDICQRGTSLTIQCQVDSQVTMMFWYRQQPGQSLTLIATANQGSEATYESGFVIDKFPISRPNLTFSTLTVSNMSPEDSSIYLCSVGRQGQGYTFGSGTRLTVV.

The chain has TRBV9 and TRBJ2-5; 11 nucleotides align to TRBD2. Germline CDR1 is SGDLS and CDR2 is YYNGEE. CDR3 size: 16 residues. V was pared by 4 bases and J by 2 bases, with 7 bases of the junction left unmatched. CDR3 sequence (DNA): TGTGCCAGCAGCCCCTCGGGACTAGCGGCTCAAGAGACCCAGTACTTC. Its translation is CASSPSGLAAQETQYF. Full variable domain (rest looked up from reference TRBV9 and TRBJ2-5): DSGVTQTPKHLITATGQRVTLRCSPRSGDLSVYWYQQSLDQGLQFLIQYYNGEERAKGNILERFSAQQFPDLHSELNLSSLELGDSALYFCASSPSGLAAQETQYFGPGTRLLVL.

The chain is built from TRBV5-1 and TRBJ2-1; the match to TRBD2 covers 7 bases. V shed 9 bases, J shed 3 bases, and the junction held 9 bases outside the gene matches. In germline, CDR1 is SGHRS, CDR2 YFSETQ. The CDR3 totals 14 residues. The CDR3 sequence is CATQPGGGYNEQFF. CDR3 coding DNA: TGCGCCACCCAACCGGGGGGTGGCTACAATGAGCAGTTCTTC. The whole variable domain, remainder taken from reference TRBV5-1 and TRBJ2-1, is KAGVTQTPRYLIKTRGQQVTLSCSPISGHRSVSWYQQTPGQGLQFLFEYFSETQRNKGNFPGRFSGRQFSNSRSEMNVSTLELGDSALYLCATQPGGGYNEQFFGPGTRLTVL.

The CDR3 sequence: CASSLDGTGELFF. The CDR3 DNA reads as TGTGCCAGCAGCTTAGACGGCACCGGGGAGCTGTTTTTT. The V and J genes are TRBV7-6 and TRBJ2-2, with unresolved D. The germline V gene encodes CDR1 SGHVS and CDR2 FNYEAQ. Between the trimmed V and J ends, which lost 1 base and 4 bases, there was a span of 4 bases. This CDR3 has 13 amino acids. The whole variable domain, remainder taken from reference TRBV7-6 and TRBJ2-2, is GAGVSQSPRYKVTKRGQDVALRCDPISGHVSLYWYRQALGQGPEFLTYFNYEAQQDKSGLPNDRFSAERPEGSISTLTIQRTEQRDSAMYRCASSLDGTGELFFGEGSRLTVL.

V gene TRBV5-6 combines with J gene TRBJ1-3; the match to TRBD1 covers 7 bases. This CDR3 comprises 16 residues. The V gene's germline CDR1 is SGHDT and CDR2 YYEEEE. V gave up 3 bases and J gave up 0 bases; unmatched junction bases: 6. The CDR3 spells CASSWGQLNSGNTIYF. The DNA of the CDR3 is TGTGCCAGCAGCTGGGGACAGCTGAACTCTGGAAACACCATATATTTT.

The chain combines TRBV2 with TRBJ1-2, with 7 bases that match TRBD1. CDR3 length: 17 amino acids. Germline CDR1 and CDR2: SNHLY and FYNNEI. The ends lost 7 bases at V and 2 bases at J; junction bases unmatched: 16. CDR3 DNA sequence: TGTGCCAGCAATCGCTGGGGGCACAGGGGTCGAAACTATGGCTACACCTTC. It translates to CASNRWGHRGRNYGYTF.

The chain links TRBV10-1 to TRBJ1-1; the D gene is possibly TRBD1 (5 bases). Trimming pared 3 bases from V and 1 base from J, leaving 9 bases between. The CDR3 has 14 residues. Germline V gene data show CDR1 as WNHNN and CDR2 as SYGVQD (reference sequence). The CDR3 DNA reads TGCGCCAGCAGTGACGGGGGATCGAACACTGAAGCTTTCTTT. Amino acids: CASSDGGSNTEAFF.

This clone was picked up a small number of times. This chain connects TRBV5-1 to TRBJ2-7, with TRBD1 identical over 7 bases. V lost 7 bases, J lost 4 bases, and 8 bases stayed unmatched. CDR1 and CDR2 (germline): SGHRS, YFSETQ. CDR3 size: 13 residues. CDR3 residues: CASGEDRRYEQYF. CDR3 sequence (DNA): TGCGCCAGCGGCGAGGACAGGCGATACGAGCAGTACTTC.

This clone is a singleton in its sample. This rearrangement joins TRBV4-1 to TRBJ2-1; D is possibly TRBD2 (6 bases). The CDR3 is 15 residues long. Per germline, CDR1 MGHRA and CDR2 YSYEKL. Between the trimmed V and J ends, which lost 1 base and 4 bases, there was a span of 11 bases. CDR3 nucleotides: TGCGCCAGCAGCCAAGTCGCGGGGCAATACAATGAGCAGTTCTTC. This encodes CASSQVAGQYNEQFF.

V and J are TRBV29-1 and TRBJ2-1, with D hard to call. CDR1 and CDR2 (germline): SQVTM, ANQGSEA. Trimming stripped 6 bases from V and 0 bases from J, with 18 bases between. This CDR3 is built from 16 residues. Here the CDR3 DNA reads TGCAGCGTCGATGGTGTGCTCACGAGCTCCTACAATGAGCAGTTCTTC. Translated, it gives CSVDGVLTSSYNEQFF.

The V call is TRBV7-6, the J call TRBJ1-1; D might be TRBD1 (6 bases). Deletions cut 5 bases from V and 0 bases from J, with 19 bases between. The CDR3 runs 17 residues. Germline V lookup: CDR1 SGHVS, CDR2 FNYEAQ. The CDR3 reads CASSRGRGFGVNTEAFF. The DNA for the CDR3 is TGTGCCAGCAGCCGGGGGAGGGGGTTCGGTGTGAACACTGAAGCTTTCTTT.

The table lists this clone with a few counts. This chain joins TRBV7-6 and TRBJ2-4; weak D call: TRBD2 (5 bases). V gave up 4 bases and J gave up 1 base, with 23 bases separating them. The CDR3 contains 19 residues. The germline CDR1 and CDR2 sequences are SGHVS and FNYEAQ. CDR3 sequence reads: CASSSFRAGPGVAKNIQYF. The CDR3 nucleotides are TGTGCCAGCAGCTCCTTCCGAGCCGGACCCGGGGTGGCCAAAAACATTCAGTACTTC.

The rearrangement links TRBV9 to TRBJ2-2; D not resolved. Between the trimmed V and J ends, which lost 1 base and 2 bases, there was a span of 6 bases. The CDR3 extends over 14 amino acids. CDR1 is SGDLS, CDR2 YYNGEE, per germline. CDR3 protein: CASSVSVNTGELFF. CDR3 nucleotide sequence: TGTGCCAGCAGCGTATCCGTAAACACCGGGGAGCTGTTTTTT.

The chain combines TRBV28 with TRBJ1-3, with D uncertain. Germline V gives CDR1 MDHEN, CDR2 SYDVKM. The CDR3 is 14 amino acids. The V end lost 8 bases, the J end lost 4 bases, and 15 bases lay between the germline ends. The CDR3 region has the DNA TGTGCCAGCTTCGCGGAGGGTTCAGGAAACACCATATATTTT. Translation: CASFAEGSGNTIYF.

The chain carries TRBV14 and TRBJ1-1, with 9 bases aligning to TRBD1. Germline CDR1 reads SGHDN; CDR2 reads FVKESK. Germline trimming cut 5 bases from V and 2 bases from J; bases unmatched to any gene: 15. The CDR3 runs to 18 residues. CDR3 nucleotide sequence: TGTGCCAGCAGCTTTACGGGACAGGGTTGGGGGACAAACACTGAAGCTTTCTTT. Its protein is CASSFTGQGWGTNTEAFF.

This clone has just a few counts. This chain uses TRBV7-2 with TRBJ2-3; D might be TRBD2 (5 bases). The CDR3 has 12 amino acids. V was clipped by 7 bases and J by 2 bases, with 7 bases between them. The germline CDR1 and CDR2 sequences are SGHTA and FQGNSA. DNA of the CDR3: TGTGCCAGCATCGGGGTCACAGATACGCAGTATTTT. This sequence encodes CASIGVTDTQYF.

The gene calls are TRBV2 and TRBJ1-2; perhaps TRBD1 as D (6 bases). V lost 6 bases and J lost 6, with 23 bases in between. CDR1 SNHLY and CDR2 FYNNEI come from the germline V gene. This CDR3 has 16 residues. In nucleotides, the CDR3 is TGTGCCAGCAGGGGCCGGACAGAGCCCCTATCTCATGGCTACACCTTC. It yields the protein CASRGRTEPLSHGYTF.

The chain links TRBV9 to TRBJ2-1, with D tentatively TRBD1 (5 bases). Trimming stripped 0 bases from V and 7 bases from J, with 14 bases between. The CDR3 spans 15 residues. Germline lookup yields CDR1 SGDLS and CDR2 YYNGEE. CDR3 sequence (DNA): TGTGCCAGCAGCGTAGGCACCCTTGGGGCAAATGAGCAGTTCTTC. Protein: CASSVGTLGANEQFF.

V is TRBV5-1 and J is TRBJ2-5; D is perhaps TRBD2 (6 bases). The CDR3 length is 13 residues. The germline V gene encodes CDR1 SGHRS and CDR2 YFSETQ. Trimming cost V 2 bases and J 2 bases, with 7 bases left between them. CDR3 bases: TGCGCCAGCAGCTTCGGGGGACAAGAGACCCAGTACTTC. Translation gives CASSFGGQETQYF.

The chain carries TRBV12-5 and TRBJ2-1, with 12 nucleotides matching TRBD2. V trimming: 1 base; J trimming: 9 bases; junction bases outside the gene matches: 4. CDR1 and CDR2 (germline): LGHNT, FRNRAP. The length of the CDR3 is 15 residues. CDR3 sequence (DNA): TGTGCTAGTGGTTTGGGGCTAGCGGGAGGGGTTGAGCAGTTCTTC. This encodes CASGLGLAGGVEQFF. The full variable domain, with the rest looked up from reference TRBV12-5 and TRBJ2-1, is DARVTQTPRHKVTEMGQEVTMRCQPILGHNTVFWYRQTMMQGLELLAYFRNRAPLDDSGMPKDRFSAEMPDATLATLKIQPSEPRDSAVYFCASGLGLAGGVEQFFGPGTRLTVL.

J is TRBJ2-1 and V is TRBV4-2; 8 bases are a match to TRBD1. With 4 bases clipped from V and 8 bases from J, the junction kept 7 bases outside the gene matches. This CDR3 is built from 14 residues. Germline assignment: CDR1 LGHNA and CDR2 YNFKEQ. The CDR3 is CASSRRTGIDEQFF. DNA of the CDR3: TGTGCCAGCAGCCGAAGGACAGGGATCGATGAGCAGTTCTTC.